These 2 T cell receptor beta chains share one sample of origin, sequenced in a study of vaccination effects on CD4 cells after COVID-19. Within the ViraFEST assay, antigen-specific CD4+ T cells underwent expansion with viral peptide pools prior to sequencing. Researchers isolated CD4+ T cells once approximately eleven days of culture had elapsed. The participants, recipients of two vaccine doses, got either BNT162b2 or mRNA-1273. No antigen has been identified for these receptors. Only in-frame clones appear in the TCRdb table, and some are missing; sequencing was by immunoSEQ multiplex PCR. In the table there are just under 30,000 clones, roughly four fifths of which are singletons. Source: CD4+ T cells from PBMCs cultured with HCoV-OC43 spike peptides, taken after COVID-19 vaccination. Subset in this sample: HCoV-OC43 spike overlapping peptide pool stimulation. All receptors derive from a human donor who received a COVID-19 vaccine.

The chain recombines TRBV7-6 with TRBJ2-1; 7 bases fit TRBD1. Germline-derived CDR1 and CDR2 are SGHVS and FNYEAQ. V lost 5 bases to trimming and J lost 1 base; unmatched junction nucleotides: 14. The CDR3 covers 18 residues. CDR3 region: CASSVRDSHNPSYNEQFF. Here the CDR3 DNA reads TGTGCCAGCAGCGTACGGGACAGCCACAATCCTTCCTACAATGAGCAGTTCTTC.

This clone has only one observation. This chain joins TRBV11-2 and TRBJ2-2; D possibly corresponds to TRBD1 (6 bases). The CDR3 is 16 amino acids. CDR1 is SGHAT and CDR2 is FQNNGV in the germline V gene. V lost 5 bases, J lost 1 base, and 14 bases lay in between. Written as DNA, the CDR3 is TGTGCCAGCAGCCCCGGGACACTAAAGAACACCGGGGAGCTGTTTTTT. Its translation is CASSPGTLKNTGELFF.